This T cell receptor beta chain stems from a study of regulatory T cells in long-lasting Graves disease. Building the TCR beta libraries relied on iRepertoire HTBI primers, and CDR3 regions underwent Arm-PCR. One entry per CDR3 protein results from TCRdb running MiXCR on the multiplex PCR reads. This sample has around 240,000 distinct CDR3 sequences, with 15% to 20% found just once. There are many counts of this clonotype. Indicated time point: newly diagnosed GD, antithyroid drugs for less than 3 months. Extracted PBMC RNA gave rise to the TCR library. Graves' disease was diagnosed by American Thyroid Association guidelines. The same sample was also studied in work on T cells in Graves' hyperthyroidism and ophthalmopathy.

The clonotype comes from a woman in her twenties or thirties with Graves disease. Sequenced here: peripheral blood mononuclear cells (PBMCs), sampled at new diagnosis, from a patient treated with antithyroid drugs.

Written as DNA, the CDR3 is TGTGCCAGCAGTGAGAGAGGCAATTCACCCCTCCACTTT. This sequence encodes CASSERGNSPLHF. The chain carries TRBV6-2 or TRBV6-3 and TRBJ1-6; D ambiguous. V gave up 5 bases and J gave up 7 bases, with 9 bases separating them. This CDR3 has 13 amino acids. The V gene's germline CDR1 is MNHEY and CDR2 SVGEGT.